A single TCR beta chain is shown here with its context. Its matching antigen is unknown. This record belongs to a study of shared clonotypes between healthy human individuals. Findings and caveats of the study: Larger estimated richness was generally seen in naive subsets than in memory subsets. A few donors held about 5% of naive CD4 clonotypes in common.

CDR1 and CDR2 from the germline V gene are SGHDT and YYEEEE. CDR3 size: 15 residues. All donors were healthy HIV-negative adults lacking recent acute infections or vaccinations. As originally analysed: There were no quality scores in the junction-only immunoSEQ sequences, so filtering differed. TCRdb's table, derived via immunoSEQ multiplex PCR, lists solely in-frame clones and lacks some. From that table come the V and J calls and clone size; the DNA was used to work out D and trimming. The sample holds some 630,000 clones, 72% seen once. Sequencing input: memory CD4+ T cells sorted from blood. The subset denotes: CD45RA-negative fraction. This rearrangement joins TRBV5-6 to TRBJ2-5; TRBD1 might be the D (8 bases). Judging by the DNA end, TRBJ2-7 fits better; the J call may be wrong. This receptor was identified in a woman between 25 and 40 years old in good health. The chain's CDR3 is CASSLGQGRVYEQYF. The CDR3 DNA sequence: TGTGCCAGCAGCTTGGGACAGGGGAGGGTCTACGAGCAGTACTTC.